This note documents a single T cell receptor (beta chain) sequence. As handled by the study authors: Cell counts per sample came from amplifying reference gene primers. Using immunoSEQ multiplex PCR, the repertoire was profiled, and TCRdb retains in-frame clones only, with some absent. From that table come the V and J calls and clone size; the DNA was used to work out D and trimming. Here the sample spans about 310,000 clones, around 87% being singletons. The data were taken from a study of blood T cell repertoires in COVID-19. Study at large: Samples of COVID-19 (acute and convalescent) were obtained from the United States, Italy and Spain. T cells, B-cell-depleted T cells, or PBMCs provided the cDNA or gDNA that served as material.

The CDR3 loop spans 15 amino acids. Trimming removed 4 bases from V and 10 bases from J, with 17 bases in between. The germline V gene encodes CDR1 LGHNA and CDR2 YSLEER. The specimen sequenced was peripheral blood. The sequence came from a woman in her forties or fifties who had recovered from COVID-19. The gene calls are TRBV4-3 and TRBJ1-6; D remains ambiguous. CDR3 nucleotide sequence: TGCGCCAGCAGCCCTGAATTGGAGGGTGAATCACCCCTCCACTTT. As protein: CASSPELEGESPLHF.